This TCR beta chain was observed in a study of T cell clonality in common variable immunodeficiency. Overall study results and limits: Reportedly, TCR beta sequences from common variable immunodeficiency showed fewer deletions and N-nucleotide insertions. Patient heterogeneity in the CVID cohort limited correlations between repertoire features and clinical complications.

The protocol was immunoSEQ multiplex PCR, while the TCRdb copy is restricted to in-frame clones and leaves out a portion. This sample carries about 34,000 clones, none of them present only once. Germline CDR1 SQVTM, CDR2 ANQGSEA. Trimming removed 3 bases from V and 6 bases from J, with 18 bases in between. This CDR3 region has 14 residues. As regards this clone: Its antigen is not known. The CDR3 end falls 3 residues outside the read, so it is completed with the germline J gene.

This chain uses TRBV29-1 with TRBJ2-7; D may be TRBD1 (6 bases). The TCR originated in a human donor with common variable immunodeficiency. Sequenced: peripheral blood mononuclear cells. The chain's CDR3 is CSVELEKGVPEQYF. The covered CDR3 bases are TGCAGCGTTGAGCTCGAAAAGGGGGTACCCGAG.